The 8 T cell receptor beta chains presented below share a single source sample, sequenced in a study of blood T cell repertoires in COVID-19. Measured with immunoSEQ multiplex PCR; TCRdb has only the in-frame clones, and not every one. The table shows approximately 81,000 clones, with roughly 86% occurring only once. The specimen was peripheral blood. The receptor source for this set is a human donor in a cohort sampled during active COVID-19.

This rearrangement joins TRBV5-3 to TRBJ1-5; 9 bases are shared with TRBD1. TRBV5-3 is an open reading frame whose function is uncertain. The V and J ends lost 2 bases and 2 bases, in that order; junction bases with no gene match: 11. The CDR3 contains 18 residues. The CDR3 DNA reads as TGTGCCAGAAGCTTAGGGACAGGGAAATATTGGGGCAATCAGCCCCAGCATTTT. It codes for CARSLGTGKYWGNQPQHF.

Only one count was recorded for this clone. The V and J genes are TRBV6-1 and TRBJ1-4; D may be TRBD1 (5 bases). The CDR3 has 15 residues. Germline CDR1 MNHNS, CDR2 SASEGT. V lost 3 bases to trimming and J lost 1 base, with 9 bases between them. The CDR3 DNA reads as TGTGCCAGCAGTGACCGGGGGGGAACTAATGAAAAACTGTTTTTT. Amino acid sequence: CASSDRGGTNEKLFF.

J is TRBJ1-2 and V is TRBV19; no clear D gene. The germline V gene encodes CDR1 LNHDA and CDR2 SQIVND (reference sequence). V lost 8 bases and J 5 bases, leaving 15 bases between the germline ends. The CDR3 consists of 13 residues. The CDR3 is CASGSPRSYGYTF. The CDR3 bases are TGTGCCAGTGGATCTCCAAGGAGTTATGGCTACACCTTC.

This clone was picked up one time. The V and J genes are TRBV4-2 and TRBJ2-7; 10 bases map to TRBD2. Trimming at V came to 4 bases and at J to 2 bases, leaving 20 bases not matched to a gene. The germline CDR1 and CDR2 sequences are LGHNA and YNFKEQ. This CDR3 is 20 amino acids long. DNA of the CDR3: TGTGCCAGCAGCCGAGAAAAGATTTACCCGGGACTAGCGACGACCTACGAGCAGTACTTC. Amino acids: CASSREKIYPGLATTYEQYF.

The rearrangement links TRBV6-5 to TRBJ1-1, with 8 bases lining up with TRBD1. Germline trimming cut 6 bases from V and 8 bases from J; bases unmatched to any gene: 5. The CDR3 runs 12 residues. Germline V gene lookup returns CDR1 MNHEY and CDR2 SVGAGI. The CDR3 DNA sequence: TGTGCCAGCAGCGACAGGGGAGGAGAAGCTTTCTTT. This gives the protein CASSDRGGEAFF.

This chain links TRBV18 with TRBJ1-5, with a tentative D call TRBD1 (6 bases). The CDR3 runs to 18 residues. V lost 3 bases to trimming and J lost 0 bases, with 18 bases between them. Germline V CDR1 and CDR2: KGHSH, LQKENI. This CDR3 is CASSPRRTETYSNQPQHF. CDR3 coding DNA: TGTGCCAGCTCACCGCGCCGGACAGAGACATATAGCAATCAGCCCCAGCATTTT.

J is TRBJ2-3 and V is TRBV4-1; the match to TRBD2 covers 10 bases. J lost 1 base, V lost 4 bases, and 8 bases had no gene match. The CDR3 is made up of 17 amino acids. Germline CDR1 is MGHRA and CDR2 is YSYEKL. The CDR3 protein is CASSPRGGTSGTDTQYF. DNA for the CDR3: TGCGCCAGCAGCCCGAGGGGCGGGACTAGCGGCACAGATACGCAGTATTTT.

The sample holds a few counts of this clone. The rearrangement uses TRBV4-3 and TRBJ2-7; TRBD1 is a possible D gene (6 bases). This CDR3 region has 13 residues. Per the germline V gene, CDR1 is LGHNA and CDR2 is YSLEER. The V gene lost 4 bases and the J gene lost 5 bases, with 12 bases spanning the gap. The CDR3 is CASSLVRGNEQYF. Written as DNA, the CDR3 is TGCGCCAGCAGCCTAGTCAGGGGCAACGAGCAGTACTTC.